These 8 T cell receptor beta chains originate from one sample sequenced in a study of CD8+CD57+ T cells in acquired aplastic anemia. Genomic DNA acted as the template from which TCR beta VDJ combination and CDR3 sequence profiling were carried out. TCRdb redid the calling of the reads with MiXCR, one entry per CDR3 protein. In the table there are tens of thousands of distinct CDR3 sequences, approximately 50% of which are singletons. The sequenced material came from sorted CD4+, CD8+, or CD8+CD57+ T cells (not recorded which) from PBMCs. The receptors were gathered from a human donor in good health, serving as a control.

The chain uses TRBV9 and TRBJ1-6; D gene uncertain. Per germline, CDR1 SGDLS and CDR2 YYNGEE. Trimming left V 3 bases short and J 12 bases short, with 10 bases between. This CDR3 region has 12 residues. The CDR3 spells CASSARGGPLHF. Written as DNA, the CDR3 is TGTGCCAGCAGCGCACGCGGTGGACCCCTCCACTTT.

The CDR3 DNA reads as TGTGCCAGCAGCCTCAGGACTGAAGCTTTCTTT. It yields the protein CASSLRTEAFF. The chain has TRBV2 and TRBJ1-1; D gene unclear. V lost 6 bases and J lost 5, with 7 bases in between. Germline V gene sequence: CDR1 SNHLY, CDR2 FYNNEI. This CDR3 is built from 11 residues.

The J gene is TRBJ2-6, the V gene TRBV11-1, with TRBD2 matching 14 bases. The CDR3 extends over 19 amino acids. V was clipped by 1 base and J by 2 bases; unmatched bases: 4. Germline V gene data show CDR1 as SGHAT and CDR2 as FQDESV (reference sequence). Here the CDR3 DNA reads TGTGCCAGCAGCTTAGACCGGACTAGCGGGGGGACTGGGGCCAACGTCCTGACTTTC. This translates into CASSLDRTSGGTGANVLTF.

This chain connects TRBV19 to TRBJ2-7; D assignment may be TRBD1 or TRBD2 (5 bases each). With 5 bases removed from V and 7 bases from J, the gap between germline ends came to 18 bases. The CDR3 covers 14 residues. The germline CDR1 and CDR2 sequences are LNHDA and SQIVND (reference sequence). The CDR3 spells CASSSTRWGWEQYF. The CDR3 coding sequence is TGTGCCAGTAGTTCTACTAGGTGGGGCTGGGAGCAGTACTTC.

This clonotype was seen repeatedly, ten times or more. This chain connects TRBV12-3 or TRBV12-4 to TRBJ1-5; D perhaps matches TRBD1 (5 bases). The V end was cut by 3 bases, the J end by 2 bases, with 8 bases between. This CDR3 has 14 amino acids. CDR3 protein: CASSFSGGNQPQHF. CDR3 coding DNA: TGTGCCAGCAGTTTTTCGGGGGGCAATCAGCCCCAGCATTTT.

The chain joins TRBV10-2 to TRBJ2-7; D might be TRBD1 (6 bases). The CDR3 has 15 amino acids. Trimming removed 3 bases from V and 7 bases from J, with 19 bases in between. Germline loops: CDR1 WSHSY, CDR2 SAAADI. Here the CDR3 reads CASSDWGHPGKEQYF. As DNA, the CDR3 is TGCGCCAGCAGTGATTGGGGACACCCTGGGAAAGAGCAGTACTTC.

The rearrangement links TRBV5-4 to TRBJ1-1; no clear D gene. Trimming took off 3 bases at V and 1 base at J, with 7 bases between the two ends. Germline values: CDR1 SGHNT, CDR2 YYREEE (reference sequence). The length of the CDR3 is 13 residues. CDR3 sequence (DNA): TGTGCCAGCAGCTCCGGGAAGAACACTGAAGCTTTCTTT. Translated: CASSSGKNTEAFF.

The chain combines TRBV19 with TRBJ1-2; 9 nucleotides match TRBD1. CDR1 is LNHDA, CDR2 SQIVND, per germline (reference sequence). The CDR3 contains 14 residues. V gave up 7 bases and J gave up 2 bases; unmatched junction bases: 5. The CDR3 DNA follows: TGTGCCAGTACCCGGACAGGGGACAACTATGGCTACACCTTC. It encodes CASTRTGDNYGYTF.